Listed here is a single TCR beta chain. Antigen unknown. The data belong to a study of beta chain features in type 1 diabetes. Every bit of the isolated RNA underwent reverse transcription, so sequencing read expressed TCRB transcripts. Sequencing was performed with immunoSEQ multiplex PCR; in TCRdb, only in-frame clones are kept and a portion is missing. Altogether over 120,000 clones are present, about 13% being singletons, with the ten largest covering roughly 1.3%. Study findings and constraints: For Type 1 diabetes patients, all four CD4+ subsets carried TCRB CDR3s that were moderately but significantly shorter. Cells with high TCR expression could be over-represented by cDNA sequencing.

Germline V gives CDR1 PRHDT, CDR2 FYEKMQ (reference sequence). The CDR3 consists of 14 residues. V was pared by 5 bases and J by 1 base, with 4 bases of the junction left unmatched. The chain has TRBV13 and TRBJ1-1; the match to TRBD1 covers 7 bases. This receptor was obtained from a man aged 18 to 30 with type 1 diabetes. Sequencing was performed on central memory CD4+ T cells from blood. CDR3 DNA sequence: TGTGCCAGCAGCACCGGACAGGAGAACACTGAAGCTTTCTTT. It codes for CASSTGQENTEAFF.